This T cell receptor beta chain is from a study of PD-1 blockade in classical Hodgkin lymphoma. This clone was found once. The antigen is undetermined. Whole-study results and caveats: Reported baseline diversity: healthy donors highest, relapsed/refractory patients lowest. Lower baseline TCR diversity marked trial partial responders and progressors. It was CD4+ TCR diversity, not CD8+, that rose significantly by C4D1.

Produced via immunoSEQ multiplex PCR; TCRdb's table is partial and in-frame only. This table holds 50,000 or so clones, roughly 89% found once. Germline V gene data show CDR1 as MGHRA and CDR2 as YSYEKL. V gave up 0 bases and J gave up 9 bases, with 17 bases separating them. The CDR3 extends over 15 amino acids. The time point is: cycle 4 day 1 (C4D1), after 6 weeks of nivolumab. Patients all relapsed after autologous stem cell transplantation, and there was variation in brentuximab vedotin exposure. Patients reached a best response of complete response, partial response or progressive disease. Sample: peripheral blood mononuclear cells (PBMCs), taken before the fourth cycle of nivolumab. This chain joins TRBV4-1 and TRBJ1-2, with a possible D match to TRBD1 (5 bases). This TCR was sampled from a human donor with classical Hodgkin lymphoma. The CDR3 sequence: CASSQDPDRWRSYTF. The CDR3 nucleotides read TGCGCCAGCAGCCAAGACCCCGACAGATGGAGAAGCTACACCTTC.